The T cell receptor beta chain described here comes from a study of vaccination effects on CD4 cells after COVID-19. Using viral peptide pools, the ViraFEST assay grew out antigen-specific CD4+ T cells prior to sequencing. Culture lasted approximately 10 days before CD4+ T cell isolation. Vaccine recipients, nucleocapsid antibody negative, had no prior SARS-CoV-2 infection. Around 2.1 million PBMC per well were cultured with roughly 9 IU/ml IL-2 and 7.5 to 10 ug/ml peptides. The authors replaced half the medium with IL-2 medium on days 3 and 7. The assay was immunoSEQ multiplex PCR, and TCRdb's table has in-frame clones only and misses some. Altogether some 77,000 clones are present, roughly 70% being singletons, with the ten largest covering 4%. Notes on this clone: Its antigen remains unidentified.

Study-wide results and limits: Common cold coronavirus cross-reactivity was shown by only 1 of 255 vaccine-induced clones in healthy vaccinees. Marked clonal contraction of both clone types appeared late after vaccination.

This sequence was found in a human donor who received a COVID-19 vaccine. The material was CD4+ T cells from PBMCs cultured with HCoV-OC43 spike peptides, obtained before COVID-19 vaccination. Sample subset: HCoV-OC43 spike overlapping peptide pool stimulation.

The CDR3 loop reads CASTYLQGDGYTF. The CDR3 DNA sequence: TGTGCCAGCACGTACTTACAGGGCGATGGCTACACCTTC. The rearrangement uses TRBV2 and TRBJ1-2; D is perhaps TRBD1 (6 bases). The CDR3 covers 13 residues. Germline V gene lookup returns CDR1 SNHLY and CDR2 FYNNEI. Trimming stripped 7 bases from V and 6 bases from J, with 15 bases between.